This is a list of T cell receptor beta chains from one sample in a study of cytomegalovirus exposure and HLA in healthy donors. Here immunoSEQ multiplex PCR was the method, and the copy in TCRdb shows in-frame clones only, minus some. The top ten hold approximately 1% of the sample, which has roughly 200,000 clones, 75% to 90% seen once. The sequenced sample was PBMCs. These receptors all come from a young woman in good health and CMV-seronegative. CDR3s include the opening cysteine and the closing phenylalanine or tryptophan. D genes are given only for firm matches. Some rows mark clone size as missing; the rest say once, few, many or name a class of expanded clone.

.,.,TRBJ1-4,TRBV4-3,TGCGCCAGCAGCCAAGCCGGGAGCAATGAAAAACTGTTTTTT,CASSQAGSNEKLFF
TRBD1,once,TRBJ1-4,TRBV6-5,TGTGCCAGCAGTTACACAGGGGATGAAAAACTGTTTTTT,CASSYTGDEKLFF
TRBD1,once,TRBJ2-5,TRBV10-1,TGCGCCAGCAGTGAGTCCGGGACAGGGCTTCGTGAGACCCAGTACTTC,CASSESGTGLRETQYF
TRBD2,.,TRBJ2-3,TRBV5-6,TGTGCCAGCAGCTTGGCCCTAGCGGGAGTGGAGGCGCAGTATTTT,CASSLALAGVEAQYF
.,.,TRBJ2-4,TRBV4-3,TGCGCCAGCAGCCAAGATCGGGTGTCCAAAAACATTCAGTACTTC,CASSQDRVSKNIQYF
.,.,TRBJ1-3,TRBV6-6,TGTGCCAGCACGCCAGGGGCGCGGAACACCATATATTTT,CASTPGARNTIYF
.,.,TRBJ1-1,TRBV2,TGTGCCAGCAGTGGGAGGGGCGGGAGCCTTGAAGCTTTCTTT,CASSGRGGSLEAFF
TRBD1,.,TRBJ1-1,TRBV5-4,TGTGCCAGCAGCGGGACAGGGAACCCTGAAGCTTTCTTT,CASSGTGNPEAFF
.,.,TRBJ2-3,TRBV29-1,TGCAGCGTACAGGGCCAGACTAGCACAGATACGCAGTATTTT,CSVQGQTSTDTQYF
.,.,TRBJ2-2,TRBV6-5,TGTGCCAGCAGTGCACCGCTAACCACCGGGGAGCTGTTTTTT,CASSAPLTTGELFF
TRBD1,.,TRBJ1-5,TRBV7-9,TGTGCCAGCAGCCTACAGGGGACCAATCAGCCCCAGCATTTT,CASSLQGTNQPQHF
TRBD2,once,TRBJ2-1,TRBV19,TGTGCCAGTAGTATAGGGGGCGGGGGGGCGTACAATGAGCAGTTCTTC,CASSIGGGGAYNEQFF
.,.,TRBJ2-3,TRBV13,TGTGCCAGCAGCCTCCGAAACACCCCGAAAGATACGCAGTATTTT,CASSLRNTPKDTQYF
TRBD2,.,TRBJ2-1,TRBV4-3,TGCGCCAGCAGCCCAGAATGGCGACTAGCGGAGTCCTACAATGAGCAGTTCTTC,CASSPEWRLAESYNEQFF
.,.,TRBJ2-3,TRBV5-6,TGTGCCAGCAGGGGTTTGGGGGCTAGCACAGATACGCAGTATTTT,CASRGLGASTDTQYF
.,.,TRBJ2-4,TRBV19,TGTGCCACCAAAGACAGGACCCTTCTAGCCAAAAACATTCAGTACTTC,CATKDRTLLAKNIQYF
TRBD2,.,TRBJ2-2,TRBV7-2,TGTGCCAGCAGCTTTGGGACTAAAAACACCGGGGAGCTGTTTTTT,CASSFGTKNTGELFF
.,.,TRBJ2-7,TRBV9,TGTGCCAGCAGCGTAGAAACCCAGGGGACCTACGAGCAGTACTTC,CASSVETQGTYEQYF
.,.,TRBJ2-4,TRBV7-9,TGTGCCAGCAGCTCCGGGGGGCTAGCACTAGCCAAAAACATTCAGTACTTC,CASSSGGLALAKNIQYF
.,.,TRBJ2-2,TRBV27,TGTGCCAGCAGTCCATTAGGGACTCAGGGATCCACCGGGGAGCTGTTTTTT,CASSPLGTQGSTGELFF
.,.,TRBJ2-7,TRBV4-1,TGCGCCAGCAGCCAAACGTCTCAACTCTACGAGCAGTACTTC,CASSQTSQLYEQYF
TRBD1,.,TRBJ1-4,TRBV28,TGTGCCAGCCAGGGGGCGCGTACTAATGAAAAACTGTTTTTT,CASQGARTNEKLFF